Listed here are 10 T cell receptor beta chains from one sample, sequenced in a study of early T cells in non-severe SARS-CoV-2 infection. Each CDR3 protein gets one entry after TCRdb re-called the 5' RACE reads with MiXCR. The data hold tens of thousands of distinct CDR3 sequences, with nearly 7.5% observed a single time. Input material: whole blood. The receptors come from an adult who was a healthcare worker with PCR-confirmed SARS-CoV-2 infection or an uninfected control (not recorded which).

Ten or more counts support this clonotype. The V call is TRBV20-1, the J call TRBJ2-7; 7 positions match TRBD1. V shed 4 bases and J 5 bases; nucleotides not matched to a gene: 5. This CDR3 region has 12 residues. The germline gives CDR1 DFQATT, CDR2 SNEGSKA (reference sequence). In nucleotides, the CDR3 is TGCAGTGCTAATCTACAGGGGAACGAGCAGTACTTC. It yields the protein CSANLQGNEQYF.

This clonotype appeared a few times. The chain is built from TRBV7-2 and TRBJ2-7; 9 bases are a match to TRBD2. CDR3 length: 14 residues. The V and J ends lost 7 bases and 7 bases, in that order; junction bases with no gene match: 11. The germline V gene has CDR1 SGHTA and CDR2 FQGNSA. The CDR3 reads CASTWIAGEGEQYF. As DNA, the CDR3 is TGTGCCAGCACCTGGATAGCGGGGGAGGGGGAGCAGTACTTC.

The V call is TRBV20-1, the J call TRBJ2-7; D is ambiguous. Germline CDR1 is DFQATT and CDR2 is SNEGSKA (reference sequence). Trimming took 8 bases from V and 0 from J, leaving 14 bases between them. The CDR3 covers 13 residues. Here the CDR3 DNA reads TGCAGTCCATCCTGGGGTACCTCCTACGAGCAGTACTTC. It specifies CSPSWGTSYEQYF.

Ten or more counts support this clonotype. V gene TRBV12-3 or TRBV12-4 combines with J gene TRBJ1-1; D unclear. This CDR3 contains 15 residues. V was clipped by 7 bases and J by 4 bases, with 19 bases between them. The CDR3 DNA reads as TGTGCCAGCAATAACCCCCACGGGGAAGTCACTGAAGCTTTCTTT. Residues: CASNNPHGEVTEAFF.

The chain recombines TRBV29-1 with TRBJ2-7; maybe TRBD1 (6 bases). The V end was cut by 1 base, the J end by 2 bases, with 9 bases between. The CDR3 sequence is 13 residues long. Germline CDR1 is SQVTM and CDR2 is ANQGSEA. The CDR3 region has the DNA TGCAGCGTTGAAGGACAGGAAACCTACGAGCAGTACTTC. Amino acids: CSVEGQETYEQYF.

This clonotype appeared many times. The rearrangement joins TRBV28 to TRBJ1-2, with 7 bases aligning to TRBD1. V lost 4 bases to trimming and J lost 2 bases; unmatched junction nucleotides: 7. Germline V gene lookup returns CDR1 MDHEN and CDR2 SYDVKM. This CDR3 comprises 15 residues. CDR3 sequence: CASSSPTTGNYGYTF. CDR3 sequence (DNA): TGTGCCAGCAGTTCCCCGACGACAGGGAACTATGGCTACACCTTC.

Many counts were recorded for this clonotype. This chain joins TRBV6-2 or TRBV6-3 and TRBJ2-7; D is ambiguous. The germline V and J ends were trimmed by 0 bases and 0 bases, with 3 bases remaining between them. There are 13 residues in the CDR3. In germline, CDR1 is MNHEY, CDR2 SVGEGT. For the CDR3, the DNA is TGTGCCAGCAGTTACTCGAGCTCCTACGAGCAGTACTTC. Protein: CASSYSSSYEQYF.

This clonotype was seen more than once but under ten times. The chain carries TRBV9 and TRBJ1-2; D perhaps matches TRBD1 (6 bases). Deletions cut 3 bases from V and 0 bases from J, with 9 bases between. Germline-derived CDR1 and CDR2 are SGDLS and YYNGEE. CDR3 size: 14 residues. This chain's CDR3 is CASSETGSNYGYTF. CDR3 DNA: TGTGCCAGCAGCGAGACAGGATCTAACTATGGCTACACCTTC.

This clonotype occurred many times. The rearrangement joins TRBV2 to TRBJ2-5; 13 bases are shared with TRBD2. CDR3 size: 15 residues. With 4 bases clipped from V and 5 bases from J, the junction kept 4 bases outside the gene matches. From germline, CDR1 is SNHLY and CDR2 FYNNEI. The CDR3 coding sequence is TGTGCCAGCAGTGTACTAGCGGGGGGGCCGGAGACCCAGTACTTC. Its protein is CASSVLAGGPETQYF.

In this sample, this clonotype is medium-sized (0.01 to 0.1%). The genes are TRBV2 and TRBJ2-2; D not certain. Germline V gene lookup returns CDR1 SNHLY and CDR2 FYNNEI. Trimming stripped 5 bases from V and 2 bases from J, with 3 bases between. The CDR3 has 12 residues. The CDR3: CASSYNTGELFF. In nucleotides, the CDR3 is TGTGCCAGCAGTTATAACACCGGGGAGCTGTTTTTT. Together with reference TRBV2 and TRBJ2-2, the CDR3 gives the full variable domain: EPEVTQTPSHQVTQMGQEVILRCVPISNHLYFYWYRQILGQKVEFLVSFYNNEISEKSEIFDDQFSVERPDGSNFTLKIRSTKLEDSAMYFCASSYNTGELFFGEGSRLTVL.